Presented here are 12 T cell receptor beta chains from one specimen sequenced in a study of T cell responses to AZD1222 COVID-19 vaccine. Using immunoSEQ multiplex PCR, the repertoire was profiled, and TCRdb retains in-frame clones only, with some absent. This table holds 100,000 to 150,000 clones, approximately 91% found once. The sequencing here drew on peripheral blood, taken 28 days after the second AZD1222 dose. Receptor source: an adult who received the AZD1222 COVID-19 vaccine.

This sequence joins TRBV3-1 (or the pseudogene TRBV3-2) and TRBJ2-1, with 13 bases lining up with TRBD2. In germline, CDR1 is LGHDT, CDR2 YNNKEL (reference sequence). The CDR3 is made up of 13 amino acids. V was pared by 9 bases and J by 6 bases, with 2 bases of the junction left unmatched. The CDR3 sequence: CASTSGGGNEQFF. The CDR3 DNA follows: TGTGCCAGTACTAGCGGGGGGGGCAATGAGCAGTTCTTC.

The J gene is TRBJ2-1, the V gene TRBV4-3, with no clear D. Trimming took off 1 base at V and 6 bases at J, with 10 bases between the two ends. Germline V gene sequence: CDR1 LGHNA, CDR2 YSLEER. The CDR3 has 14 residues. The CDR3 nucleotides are TGCGCCAGCAGCCAAGCTGCTCCCGGCAATGAGCAGTTCTTC. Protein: CASSQAAPGNEQFF.

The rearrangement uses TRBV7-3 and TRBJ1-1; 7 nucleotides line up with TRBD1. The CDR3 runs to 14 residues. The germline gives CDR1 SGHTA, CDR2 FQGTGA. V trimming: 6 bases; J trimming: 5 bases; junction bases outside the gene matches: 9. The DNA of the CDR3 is TGTGCCAGCAGTGTGACAGGGTCTGGTACTGAAGCTTTCTTT. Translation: CASSVTGSGTEAFF. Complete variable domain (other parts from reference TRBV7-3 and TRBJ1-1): GAGVSQTPSNKVTEKGKYVELRCDPISGHTALYWYRQSLGQGPEFLIYFQGTGAADDSGLPNDRFFAVRPEGSVSTLKIQRTERGDSAVYLCASSVTGSGTEAFFGQGTRLTVV.

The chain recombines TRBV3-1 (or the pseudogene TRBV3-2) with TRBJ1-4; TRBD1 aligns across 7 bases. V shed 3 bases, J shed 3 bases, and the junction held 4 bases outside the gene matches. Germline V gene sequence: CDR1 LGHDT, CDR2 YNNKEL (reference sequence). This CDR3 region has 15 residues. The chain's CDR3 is CASSHPGTANEKLFF. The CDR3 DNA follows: TGTGCCAGCAGCCATCCCGGGACAGCTAATGAAAAACTGTTTTTT.

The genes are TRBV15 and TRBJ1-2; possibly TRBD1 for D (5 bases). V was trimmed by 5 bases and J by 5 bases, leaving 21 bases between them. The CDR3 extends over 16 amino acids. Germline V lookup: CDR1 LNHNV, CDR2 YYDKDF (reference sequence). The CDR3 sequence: CATSLNRGPARYGYTF. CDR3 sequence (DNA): TGTGCCACCAGCCTGAACCGGGGCCCAGCCAGGTATGGCTACACCTTC.

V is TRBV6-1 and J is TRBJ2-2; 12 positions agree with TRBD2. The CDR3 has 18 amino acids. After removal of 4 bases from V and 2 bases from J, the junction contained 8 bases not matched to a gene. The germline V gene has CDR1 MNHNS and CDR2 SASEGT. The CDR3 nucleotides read TGTGCCAGCAGTGTGGAACTAGCGGGAGGACTCAACACCGGGGAGCTGTTTTTT. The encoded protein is CASSVELAGGLNTGELFF.

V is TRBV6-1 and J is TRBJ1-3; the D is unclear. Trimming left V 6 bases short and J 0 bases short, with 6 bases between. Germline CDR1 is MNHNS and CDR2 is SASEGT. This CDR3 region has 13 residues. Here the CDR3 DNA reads TGTGCCAGCAGCCTCCTCTCTGGAAACACCATATATTTT. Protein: CASSLLSGNTIYF.

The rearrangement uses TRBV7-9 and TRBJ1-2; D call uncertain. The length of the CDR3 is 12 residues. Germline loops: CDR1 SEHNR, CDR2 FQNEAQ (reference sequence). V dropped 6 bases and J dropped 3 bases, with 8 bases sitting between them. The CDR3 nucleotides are TGTGCCAGCAGGGGAACGGACTATGGCTACACCTTC. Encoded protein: CASRGTDYGYTF.

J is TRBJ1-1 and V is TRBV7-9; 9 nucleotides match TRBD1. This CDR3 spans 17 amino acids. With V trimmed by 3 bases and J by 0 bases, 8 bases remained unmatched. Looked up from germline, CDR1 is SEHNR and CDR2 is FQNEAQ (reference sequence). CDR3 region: CASSLGTGNGMNTEAFF. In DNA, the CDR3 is TGTGCCAGCAGCTTGGGGACAGGGAACGGGATGAACACTGAAGCTTTCTTT.

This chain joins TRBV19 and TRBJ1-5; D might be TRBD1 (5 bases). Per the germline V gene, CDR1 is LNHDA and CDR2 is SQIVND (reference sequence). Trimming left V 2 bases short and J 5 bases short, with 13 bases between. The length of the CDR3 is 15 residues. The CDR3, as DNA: TGTGCCAGTAGTATACCTGGGGGTGACGATCAGCCCCAGCATTTT. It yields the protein CASSIPGGDDQPQHF.

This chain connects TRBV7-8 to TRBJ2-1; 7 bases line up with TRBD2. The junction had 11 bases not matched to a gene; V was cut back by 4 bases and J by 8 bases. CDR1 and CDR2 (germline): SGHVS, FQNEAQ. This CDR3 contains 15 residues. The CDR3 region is CASSSPAGVGYEQFF. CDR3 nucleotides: TGTGCCAGCAGCTCACCCGCGGGGGTAGGATATGAGCAGTTCTTC. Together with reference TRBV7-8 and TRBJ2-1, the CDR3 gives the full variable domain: GAGVSQSPRYKVAKRGQDVALRCDPISGHVSLFWYQQALGQGPEFLTYFQNEAQLDKSGLPSDRFFAERPEGSVSTLKIQRTQQEDSAVYLCASSSPAGVGYEQFFGPGTRLTVL.

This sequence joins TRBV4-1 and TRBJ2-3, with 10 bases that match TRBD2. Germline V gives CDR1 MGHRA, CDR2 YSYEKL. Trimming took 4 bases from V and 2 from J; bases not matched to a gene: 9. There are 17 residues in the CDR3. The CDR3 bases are TGCGCCAGCAGCCCTCAGGACGGGACTAGCGCCACAGATACGCAGTATTTT. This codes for CASSPQDGTSATDTQYF.